The 13 T cell receptor beta chains below come from one sample, sequenced in a study of sequential checkpoint blockade in melanoma. Indicated treatment: randomized to nivolumab then ipilimumab (arm A) or the reverse (arm B). Assay used: immunoSEQ multiplex PCR; TCRdb lists only in-frame clones, some missing. This sample has fewer than 9,500 clones, with 23% found just once. The sequencing used tumor tissue (inferred from file names), collected from a patient given nivolumab and ipilimumab in sequence. The receptors originated from a human donor with melanoma.

The chain joins TRBV19 to TRBJ1-1; TRBD1 matches at 7 bases. V gave up 7 bases and J gave up 4 bases; unmatched junction bases: 15. In germline, CDR1 is LNHDA, CDR2 SQIVND (reference sequence). This CDR3 spans 16 amino acids. CDR3: CASTHRTPGGTTEAFF. In DNA form, the CDR3 reads TGTGCCAGTACCCATAGAACCCCAGGGGGGACCACTGAAGCTTTCTTT.

This clone occurred many times. The rearrangement uses TRBV7-1 and TRBJ2-3; 7 bases are a match to TRBD2. TRBV7-1 is labeled an ORF, and its function is uncertain. The V gene end was trimmed by 4 bases and the J gene end by 9 bases; junction bases not matched to a gene: 7. The CDR3 is 13 amino acids. This CDR3 is CASSFTRLATQYF. Here the CDR3 DNA reads TGTGCCAGCAGCTTTACCCGACTAGCAACGCAGTATTTT.

This clone was seen a few times. CDR3 bases: TGTGCCAGCAGTCAGGGGGCGGGATCCTACGAGCAGTACGTC. Protein: CASSQGAGSYEQYV. The J gene is TRBJ2-7, the V gene TRBV16; 8 positions agree with TRBD1. This CDR3 is built from 14 residues. Per germline, CDR1 KGHSY and CDR2 FQNENV. V shed 6 bases and J 1 base; nucleotides not matched to a gene: 5.

This clone turned up a few times. The chain has TRBV5-1 and TRBJ1-1, with D possibly matching TRBD1 (5 bases). V was trimmed by 4 bases and J by 2 bases, leaving 15 bases between them. The germline V gene encodes CDR1 SGHRS and CDR2 YFSETQ. CDR3 size: 15 residues. The DNA of the CDR3 is TGCGCCAGCAGCCGAGATGGGGCGGATAACACTGAAGCTTTCTTT. It codes for CASSRDGADNTEAFF. Full variable domain (outside the CDR3, taken from reference TRBV5-1 and TRBJ1-1): KAGVTQTPRYLIKTRGQQVTLSCSPISGHRSVSWYQQTPGQGLQFLFEYFSETQRNKGNFPGRFSGRQFSNSRSEMNVSTLELGDSALYLCASSRDGADNTEAFFGQGTRLTVV.

This sequence joins TRBV11-3 and TRBJ2-1; 7 nucleotides line up with TRBD2. CDR3 length: 16 amino acids. The J segment lost 7 bases and the V segment lost 5 bases, leaving 14 bases of the junction unmatched. CDR1 SGHNT and CDR2 YENEEA come from the germline V gene. The CDR3 is CASSHTLAVNINEQFF. The DNA of the CDR3 is TGTGCCAGCAGCCATACCCTAGCGGTAAACATAAATGAGCAGTTCTTC.

This clone was seen at least ten times. This chain's CDR3 is CASRPGPNSLNEQFF. CDR3 nucleotides: TGTGCCAGCAGACCGGGACCAAACTCCCTCAATGAGCAGTTCTTC. V is TRBV11-3 and J is TRBJ2-1; tentatively, D is TRBD1 or TRBD2 (5 bases each). Germline V gene sequence: CDR1 SGHNT, CDR2 YENEEA. The V gene lost 6 bases and the J gene lost 6 bases, with 18 bases spanning the gap. CDR3 length: 15 residues.

This clone was seen ten or more times. The V and J genes are TRBV11-3 and TRBJ2-1; 7 nucleotides line up with TRBD1. The V segment lost 4 bases and the J segment 9 bases; nucleotides outside the gene matches: 9. There are 14 residues in the CDR3. CDR1 and CDR2 from the germline V gene are SGHNT and YENEEA. This chain's CDR3 is CASSYNRGGSEQFF. CDR3 bases: TGTGCCAGCAGCTACAACAGGGGTGGGAGTGAGCAGTTCTTC.

The J gene is TRBJ2-3, the V gene TRBV11-3; D is perhaps TRBD2 (6 bases). Germline-derived CDR1 and CDR2 are SGHNT and YENEEA. The CDR3 is 17 amino acids. Trimming took off 3 bases at V and 5 bases at J, with 21 bases between the two ends. The CDR3 sequence is CASSLVRLRGRKDTQYF. Written as DNA, the CDR3 is TGTGCCAGCAGCTTGGTCCGGTTGCGGGGCCGGAAAGATACGCAGTATTTT.

This clone was found many times. The rearrangement joins TRBV6-8 to TRBJ2-3; D not certain. V was shortened by 0 bases and J by 2 bases, with 9 bases between the two germline ends. The CDR3 is 15 residues long. Looked up from germline, CDR1 is MNHGY and CDR2 is SAAAGT. The CDR3 loop is CASSYSSPLTDTQYF. The CDR3 region has the DNA TGTGCCAGCAGTTACTCGTCTCCCCTCACAGATACGCAGTATTTT.

The rearrangement links TRBV11-3 to TRBJ1-1; unclear D gene. The CDR3 loop spans 14 amino acids. Germline V CDR1 and CDR2: SGHNT, YENEEA. The V end was cut by 2 bases, the J end by 0 bases, with 7 bases between. The CDR3 loop reads CASSLWAMNTEAFF. The CDR3 DNA is TGTGCCAGCAGCTTATGGGCCATGAACACTGAAGCTTTCTTT.

The rearrangement joins TRBV10-2 to TRBJ1-1; possible D gene TRBD1, 6 bases. V was shortened by 4 bases and J by 5 bases, with 17 bases between the two germline ends. Germline V lookup: CDR1 WSHSY, CDR2 SAAADI. The CDR3 runs 15 residues. This CDR3 is CASSGPGATGTEAFF. Written as DNA, the CDR3 is TGCGCCAGCAGTGGGCCGGGGGCTACGGGGACTGAAGCTTTCTTT.

This clone was found a few times. The rearrangement uses TRBV6-8 and TRBJ1-2; no reliable D call. Germline CDR1 MNHGY, CDR2 SAAAGT. This CDR3 spans 14 amino acids. The ends were cut back, 0 bases at V and 4 bases at J, with 9 bases in the middle. This CDR3 reads CASSYSSRSYGYTF. The CDR3 region has the DNA TGTGCCAGCAGTTACTCGAGCCGCTCCTATGGCTACACCTTC.

V and J are TRBV15 and TRBJ1-3; D remains ambiguous. In germline, CDR1 is LNHNV, CDR2 YYDKDF (reference sequence). There are 17 residues in the CDR3. V was clipped by 7 bases and J by 0 bases, with 19 bases between them. This CDR3 is CATTTSLLGSSGNTIYF. The CDR3 DNA reads TGTGCCACCACCACGTCACTACTGGGCAGCTCTGGAAACACCATATATTTT.